This TCR beta chain was captured by sequencing in a study of cytomegalovirus exposure and HLA in healthy donors (dated by TCRdb to 2017 to 2019). As for the study more broadly: An earlier analysis of several hundred of the donors reported 276 Gb of sequence data and around 110 million unique TCR beta sequences obtained from about 200 million T cells. Genome-wide SNP genotypes for about 55% of the roughly 670 donors were used in a later genetic analysis, which treated that subset as a discovery cohort. The study profiled the T cell repertoires of hundreds of subjects by immunosequencing and related them to cytomegalovirus serostatus. Around 320 gigabases of sequencing data and tens of millions of unique TCR sequences were included in an early release covering about 620 HLA-typed donors. The study combined high-throughput TCR immunosequencing, statistical association of individual TCRs with disease status, and machine learning to predict cytomegalovirus infection status. An earlier analysis of some 500 of the donors used high-throughput TCR beta sequencing to judge whether each TCR beta V gene segment behaved as functional or pseudogenic. Of the roughly 430 genotyped donors, over 70% fell in the genetic ancestry cluster associated with self-reported Caucasian donors. Among roughly 400 genotyped donors of the cohort, an average of approximately 240,000 unique TCR beta nucleotide sequences was sequenced per donor, of which approximately 18% were non-productive. Donor age, sex, ethnicity and CMV serostatus were compiled together with the repertoire data. Typing coverage differed by locus: A, B, C, DRB1 and DQB1 were typed in about 629-640 donors, DQA1 in approximately 520, DPA1 in around 600, and DPB1 in 450 to 480. Every repertoire in the discovery cohort had been generated on one and the same sequencing platform. A handful of DR-DQ haplotypes were handled as single units for association and clustering because linkage in the cohort was strong. HLA typing included class I and class II loci at four-digit resolution. Along with the roughly 670-subject first cohort, a separate validation cohort of 120 different subjects was used. The aim of the study was to test whether cataloging public T cell receptors could identify signatures of past pathogen exposure. A later analysis re-examined previously published TCR beta repertoires from about 670 donors and added high-resolution HLA genotyping to investigate patterns of TCR occurrence. Rather than drawing on any new phenotypic data, the later analysis identified candidate immune exposures from TCR beta sequences and the way those sequences occurred across donors. Broader findings and caveats from the paper: Sequencing depth was assumed to be roughly uniform across donors in the presence/absence analyses, though that assumption may not hold. A further reported finding was that TCR beta sequences accurately predicted the HLA-A and HLA-B alleles for most subjects in the first cohort. CMV serostatus was the only immune exposure information available for the cohort. The authors suggested that the approach could potentially be extended to other disease states and immunological phenotypes. When HLA alleles, especially DR and DQ, strongly co-occurred, attributing TCR associations to individual alleles was difficult. Most TCR sequences were seen in very few donors, while some public TCRs were found in many individuals. Because counts were too low, around 18 rarely observed V segments, including chromosome 9 orphons, were left out of the earlier analysis of a few hundred of the donors. Because the 87-base-pair reads could not distinguish some IMGT-functional V segments, including TRBV6-2 and TRBV6-3, those segments were excluded. In a later genetic analysis, a missense DCLRE1C variant was associated with V-gene and J-gene trimming of TCR beta chains, and the association was replicated in an independent cohort. Because some donors lacked HLA typing at each locus, the association tests relied only on the typed subset. In a later analysis, around 17,000 TCR beta sequences were associated with specific HLA alleles at a false discovery rate of 0.05. A few of the identified cytomegalovirus-associated TCR beta chains were confirmed in vitro to be specific for cytomegalovirus antigens. In an earlier analysis of 450 to 750 of the donors, most TCR beta V segments appeared in productive rearrangements about 87% or about 30% of the time, broadly matching IMGT annotations. Only TCR beta chains were sequenced in this cohort, and the absence of alpha or paired-chain data limited detectable features. Linkage disequilibrium might explain the correlated functional status among segregating V segments, but an unknown experimental factor could not be excluded. In a later analysis, HLA-associated TCR beta chains were found to be more clonally expanded and to have lower generation probabilities than equally common non-associated chains. In a later analysis, TCR association rates were found to vary across HLA loci, with the most associated TCRs seen for DRB1 alleles and the fewest for HLA-C alleles. Several of the top co-occurrence clusters appeared to be linked to parvovirus B19, influenza, CMV and Epstein-Barr virus, according to a later analysis. Most CMV-associated TCR beta chains appeared to be HLA-restricted in a later analysis, and the HLA associations seemed to be driven largely by CMV exposure. In a later genetic analysis, fewer N-insertions in productive TCRs were reported among donors in an Asian-associated ancestry cluster than the roughly 710-donor mean. In both the original and validation cohorts, the classifier was reported to diagnose cytomegalovirus status with high specificity and sensitivity. A cluster of highly shared sequence variants was judged likely to be a technical artifact of the sequencing pipeline. A total of 150 or so TCR beta chains were listed by the study as associated with cytomegalovirus.

The cohort consisted of approximately 690 healthy bone marrow donors. Cohort members were all nominally healthy when sampled, although unrecorded immune exposures were likely present. The donor was CMV seronegative and was included in the group of about 400 seronegative cohort members. A peripheral blood sample was collected from each donor, and TCR beta sequencing was performed on peripheral blood mononuclear cells. The Qiagen DNeasy Blood Extraction Kit was used to extract genomic DNA from the blood cell samples. Library prep was done by the immunoSEQ multiplex PCR assay. For the multiplex PCR, a mixture combining 60 forward primers for TCR Vbeta segments and 13 reverse primers for TCR Jbeta segments was used. Amplification of the CDR3 region of rearranged TCR beta genes was performed with a multiplex PCR assay on genomic DNA. The amplified TCR beta libraries were sequenced on the Illumina HiSeq System as 87-base-pair reads. In the authors' own workflow: A later analysis counted approximately 76 million unique TCR beta chains across the 666 repertoires, and around 12 million of these chains were shared by at least two donors. Raw reads were error-corrected and collapsed into unique sequences by a nearest-neighbor algorithm in which closely related sequences were merged to remove PCR and sequencing errors. To assign V, D and J gene segments, CDR3 sequences were aligned to IMGT reference sequences. For a sequence to be retained, a match of at least six nucleotides to both a V gene segment and a J gene segment was required. Rearrangements were classified as productive when the CDR3 lacked stop codons and remained in frame with V and J, and all other rearrangements were classified as non-productive. Following IMGT convention, CDR3 was defined as the stretch from the second conserved V-encoded cysteine to the conserved J-encoded phenylalanine. The earlier analysis of a few hundred of the donors excluded sequences that lacked an unambiguous match to a single V gene segment. In an earlier analysis of about 590 of the donors, a V segment was called functional when productive rearrangements were above 56.7%, and segregating when the standard deviation between donors exceeded 5%. A statistical classification framework was built for diagnosing cytomegalovirus status from the catalog of TCR beta chain sequences. In a later analysis, V and J genes were assigned by comparing TCR nucleotide sequences against IMGT/GENE-DB human TR gene sequences. Using the TCRdist pipeline, a later analysis assigned CDR3 sequences along with most-parsimonious VDJ recombination scenarios. In a later analysis, each TCR beta chain was defined by its CDR3 amino acid sequence together with its V-gene family, and reads without a unique V-gene family were excluded. As a way to deal with suspected cross-contamination and a sequencing artifact, a later analysis dropped 450 to 600 nucleotide sequences that were highly shared and had low generation probability. In a later analysis, a clonal expansion index for each public chain was calculated from normalized within-repertoire ranks of inferred template counts. A later analysis computed generation probabilities with a VDJ recombination model fitted to out-of-frame rearrangements, and checked the results against IGoR. Hypergeometric tests were used in a later analysis to score TCR-TCR, TCR-HLA and TCR-CMV co-occurrence, with a repertoire-size bias correction applied to the TCR pairs. In a later analysis, false discovery rates were estimated by permuting HLA or CMV assignments 20 times. In a later analysis, co-occurring TCRs were grouped using DBSCAN, with TCRdist sequence similarity added in when clustering inside HLA-allele-positive subsets. Repertoires with fewer than 30,000 or more than 120,000 public chains were left out of co-occurrence clustering, as were five repertoires with anomalous nucleotide sharing. Drawn from immuneACCESS, this table holds only the in-frame rearrangements with V and J called that TCRdb kept. Clones are partly lost; checked studies trace under half to an unresolved V gene and leave the rest unexplained. V, J and clone size are taken as reported in that table, and D and trimming were inferred from the DNA itself. This sample comprises approximately 97,000 clones, 73% of them detected only once. 3% to 4% of the sample goes to the ten largest clones.

Based on the germline V gene, the CDR1 and CDR2 sequences are KGHSH and LQKENI. The V and J ends are trimmed by 1 base and 0 bases, leaving 10 bases between them. The CDR3 covers 17 residues, taking in both the cysteine and the phenylalanine. Only the CDR3 portion is preserved as DNA: 51 bases, with reading frame beginning at the first base. Concerning this clone itself: Its cognate antigen has yet to be identified. No much larger clone exists at a distance of one base, and base qualities are not known.

The sequenced sample consisted of PBMCs. The sequence came from a middle-aged man in good health and CMV-seronegative. The V and J segments used are TRBV18 and TRBJ2-6, with the D gene too uncertain to name. The CDR3 region reads CASSPRSGNSGANVLTF. The bases read TGTGCCAGCTCACCACGTTCAGGAAACTCTGGGGCCAACGTCCTGACTTTC.